Below are 14 T cell receptor beta chains sequenced from a single sample in a study of blood T cell repertoires in COVID-19. The data were produced by immunoSEQ multiplex PCR, yet TCRdb's version contains in-frame clones alone and is incomplete. This table has under 300,000 clones, about 73% appearing once. The sequencing sample was made of peripheral blood. These receptors were obtained from a woman older than 75 with acute or convalescent COVID-19.

This chain connects TRBV25-1 to TRBJ1-3, with TRBD1 matching 7 bases. CDR1 MGHDK and CDR2 SYGVNS come from the germline V gene. The V gene end was trimmed by 6 bases and the J gene end by 0 bases; junction bases not matched to a gene: 5. The CDR3 contains 15 residues. The CDR3 region is CASRETGLSGNTIYF. CDR3 DNA sequence: TGTGCCAGCAGGGAGACAGGGCTCTCTGGAAACACCATATATTTT.

The chain couples TRBV6-1 to TRBJ2-1, with 9 bases fitting TRBD1. Germline loops: CDR1 MNHNS, CDR2 SASEGT. Trimming cost V 7 bases and J 7 bases; bases outside gene matches: 8. The CDR3 is made up of 14 amino acids. DNA for the CDR3: TGTGCCAGCAACGGACAGGGGACCCCAAATGAGCAGTTCTTC. Translating it yields CASNGQGTPNEQFF.

CDR3 nucleotides: TGCAGCGTGTCCAGGGCCACCAATCAGCCCCAGCATTTT. This gives the protein CSVSRATNQPQHF. The chain is built from TRBV29-1 and TRBJ1-5; D is perhaps TRBD1 (5 bases). Trimming removed 6 bases from V and 3 bases from J, with 12 bases in between. The CDR3 totals 13 residues. Per the germline V gene, CDR1 is SQVTM and CDR2 is ANQGSEA.

The chain couples TRBV28 to TRBJ1-5; D is perhaps TRBD1 (6 bases). CDR3 length: 17 residues. V was cut by 10 bases and J by 1 base, with 23 bases left in between. Germline CDR1 and CDR2: MDHEN and SYDVKM. CDR3 region: CATGRQGQRFSNQPQHF. The CDR3 coding sequence is TGTGCCACAGGGCGTCAGGGGCAGAGATTCAGCAATCAGCCCCAGCATTTT.

The CDR3 protein is CATSRELLGLGPLHF. In nucleotides, the CDR3 is TGTGCCACCAGCAGGGAACTTCTCGGACTCGGACCCCTCCACTTT. The chain has TRBV15 and TRBJ1-6; D remains ambiguous. V shed 3 bases and J shed 12 bases, with 18 bases lying between them. CDR1 and CDR2 from the germline V gene are LNHNV and YYDKDF (reference sequence). The CDR3 is 15 residues long.

The V call is TRBV2, the J call TRBJ2-6, with 7 positions matching TRBD1. The CDR3 length is 17 residues. Germline CDR1 is SNHLY and CDR2 is FYNNEI. V dropped 7 bases and J dropped 2; count of bases not matched to a gene: 11. CDR3 DNA: TGTGCCAGCACCTTACTCACAGGGGTAACTGGGGCCAACGTCCTGACTTTC. Its translation: CASTLLTGVTGANVLTF.

This clone has ten or more counts. J is TRBJ1-1 and V is TRBV6-2 or TRBV6-3, with D possibly TRBD1 on 5 matching bases. Germline values: CDR1 MNHEY, CDR2 SVGEGT. This CDR3 is built from 13 residues. V was shortened by 6 bases and J by 6 bases, with 14 bases between the two germline ends. CDR3 sequence: CASSPRVRAEAFF. CDR3 nucleotide sequence: TGTGCCAGCAGCCCCAGGGTTCGCGCTGAAGCTTTCTTT.

This chain links TRBV2 with TRBJ2-1; TRBD2 matches 11 bases. The germline CDR1 and CDR2 sequences are SNHLY and FYNNEI. The ends lost 6 bases at V and 7 bases at J; junction bases unmatched: 8. The CDR3 totals 15 residues. The DNA of the CDR3 is TGTGCCAGCAGCCAACTAGCGGGAGTCGTAAATGAGCAGTTCTTC. Translated: CASSQLAGVVNEQFF.

The chain employs TRBV10-3 and TRBJ2-1; a possible D gene is TRBD2 (5 bases). CDR3 size: 13 residues. Trimming took off 6 bases at V and 9 bases at J, with 15 bases between the two ends. The germline gives CDR1 ENHRY, CDR2 SYGVKD. CDR3: CAISLRENGEQFF. The CDR3 DNA reads as TGTGCCATCAGCCTTAGGGAGAACGGTGAGCAGTTCTTC.

The chain links TRBV14 to TRBJ2-5; TRBD1 is a possible D gene (7 bases). CDR1 is SGHDN, CDR2 FVKESK, per germline. V shed 2 bases and J shed 4 bases, with 23 bases lying between them. The CDR3 length is 18 residues. The CDR3, as DNA: TGTGCCAGCAGCCAATCTAATGGAGGGGGCTTTCGAGGAGAGACCCAGTACTTC. Translating gives CASSQSNGGGFRGETQYF. The full variable domain, completed using reference TRBV14 and TRBJ2-5, is EAGVTQFPSHSVIEKGQTVTLRCDPISGHDNLYWYRRVMGKEIKFLLHFVKESKQDESGMPNNRFLAERTGGTYSTLKVQPAELEDSGVYFCASSQSNGGGFRGETQYFGPGTRLLVL.

This clone was recorded a few times. V gene TRBV11-2 combines with J gene TRBJ1-1; a possible D gene is TRBD1 (5 bases). Germline CDR1 reads SGHAT; CDR2 reads FQNNGV. CDR3 length equals 15 residues. V dropped 0 bases and J dropped 3 bases, with 11 bases sitting between them. The CDR3 sequence is CASSLDPWTYTEAFF. The DNA of the CDR3 is TGTGCCAGCAGCTTAGATCCCTGGACATACACTGAAGCTTTCTTT.

The gene calls are TRBV6-5 and TRBJ2-2, with D maybe TRBD1 (8 bases). The CDR3 consists of 15 residues. Deletions cut 7 bases from V and 2 bases from J, with 14 bases between. The germline V gene has CDR1 MNHEY and CDR2 SVGAGI. The CDR3 here is CASNRGGGNTGELFF. The CDR3 DNA reads as TGTGCCAGCAACAGGGGGGGTGGTAACACCGGGGAGCTGTTTTTT.

This clone was picked up one time. The chain has TRBV2 and TRBJ1-6, with D unresolved. CDR1 and CDR2 from the germline V gene are SNHLY and FYNNEI. V was clipped by 4 bases and J by 7 bases, with 14 bases between them. The CDR3 has 15 amino acids. The CDR3 nucleotides read TGTGCCAGCAGTGTAAACCGATACGGGAATTCACCCCTCCACTTT. Translating it yields CASSVNRYGNSPLHF.

This sequence joins TRBV6-5 and TRBJ2-7, with D tentatively TRBD2 (6 bases). V lost 4 bases to trimming and J lost 9 bases, with 16 bases between them. The CDR3 has 13 amino acids. CDR1 and CDR2 (germline): MNHEY, SVGAGI. The CDR3 region is CASSSKTGLMQYF. The CDR3 region has the DNA TGTGCCAGCAGTTCAAAAACGGGACTTATGCAGTACTTC.